These 5 T cell receptor beta chains were all obtained from the same sample, sequenced in a study of monozygotic twins with inflammatory bowel disease. One entry per CDR3 protein, without DNA, is what TCRdb gives after re-calling the 5' RACE reads. Its table lists around 450,000 distinct CDR3 sequences. The sample comprised blood. The receptors derive from a human donor with ulcerative colitis or Crohn's disease, or a healthy co-twin of an affected twin (not recorded which).

The chain links TRBV4-3 to TRBJ2-7; TCRdb's D call, TRBD2, is unchecked because there is no DNA. CDR3 length: 13 amino acids. Germline CDR1 and CDR2: LGHNA and YSLEER. The CDR3 region is CASSQDKGGPSYF.

The gene calls are TRBV4-1 and TRBJ2-1; without DNA, the TCRdb call of TRBD2 cannot be checked. This CDR3 has 19 residues. Germline loops: CDR1 MGHRA, CDR2 YSYEKL. Here the CDR3 reads CASSQGPSGGAKLNNEQFF.

The genes are TRBV7-2 and TRBJ1-1; checking the TCRdb D call of TRBD1 is not possible without DNA. Germline V gives CDR1 SGHTA, CDR2 FQGNSA. This CDR3 comprises 16 residues. CDR3 protein: CASRRDRVGQNTEAFF. Full variable domain (remainder filled in from reference TRBV7-2 and TRBJ1-1): GAGVSQSPSNKVTEKGKDVELRCDPISGHTALYWYRQSLGQGLEFLIYFQGNSAPDKSGLPSDRFSAERTGGSVSTLTIQRTQQEDSAVYLCASRRDRVGQNTEAFFGQGTRLTVV.

The CDR3 loop is CASSIGGGPLNHNEQFF. This chain joins TRBV5-1 and TRBJ2-1; the TRBD2 assignment by TCRdb is unverifiable without DNA. The germline V gene has CDR1 SGHRS and CDR2 YFSETQ. There are 17 residues in the CDR3.

CDR3 residues: CASSNRGRLLYEQYF. The genes are TRBV21-1 and TRBJ2-7; the D call from TCRdb, TRBD1, cannot be confirmed without DNA. TRBV21-1 is described as a pseudogene. This CDR3 is 15 amino acids long.